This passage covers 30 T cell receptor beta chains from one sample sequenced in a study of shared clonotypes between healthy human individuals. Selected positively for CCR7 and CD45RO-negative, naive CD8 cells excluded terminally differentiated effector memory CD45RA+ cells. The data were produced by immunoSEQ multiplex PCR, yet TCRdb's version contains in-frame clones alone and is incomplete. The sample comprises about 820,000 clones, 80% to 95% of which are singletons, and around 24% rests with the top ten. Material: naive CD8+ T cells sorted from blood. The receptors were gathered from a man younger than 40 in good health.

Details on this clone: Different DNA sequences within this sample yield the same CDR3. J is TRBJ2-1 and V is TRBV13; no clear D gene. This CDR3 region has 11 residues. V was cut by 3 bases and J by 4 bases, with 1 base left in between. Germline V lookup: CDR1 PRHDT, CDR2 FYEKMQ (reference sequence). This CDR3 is CASSLYNEQFF. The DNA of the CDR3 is TGTGCCAGCAGCTTGTACAATGAGCAGTTCTTC.

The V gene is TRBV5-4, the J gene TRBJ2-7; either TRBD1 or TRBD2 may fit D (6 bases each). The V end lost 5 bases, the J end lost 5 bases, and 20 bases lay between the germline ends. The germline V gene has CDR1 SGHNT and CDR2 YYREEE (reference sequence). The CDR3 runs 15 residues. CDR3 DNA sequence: TGTGCCAGCAGGACGCTTGGGGGGCCGGGCGACGAGCAGTACTTC. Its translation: CASRTLGGPGDEQYF.

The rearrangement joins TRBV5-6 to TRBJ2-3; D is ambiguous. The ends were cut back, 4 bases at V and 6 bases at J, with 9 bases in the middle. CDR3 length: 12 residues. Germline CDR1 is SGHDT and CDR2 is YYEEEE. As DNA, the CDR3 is TGTGCCAGCAGCCCCCCTACGGATACGCAGTATTTT. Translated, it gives CASSPPTDTQYF.

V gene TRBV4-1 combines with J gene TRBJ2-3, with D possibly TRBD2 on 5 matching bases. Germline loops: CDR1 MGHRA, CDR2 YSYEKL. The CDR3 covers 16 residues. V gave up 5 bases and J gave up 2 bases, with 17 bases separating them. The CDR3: CASSSKHGVNTDTQYF. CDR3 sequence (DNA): TGCGCCAGCAGCTCGAAGCACGGGGTAAACACAGATACGCAGTATTTT.

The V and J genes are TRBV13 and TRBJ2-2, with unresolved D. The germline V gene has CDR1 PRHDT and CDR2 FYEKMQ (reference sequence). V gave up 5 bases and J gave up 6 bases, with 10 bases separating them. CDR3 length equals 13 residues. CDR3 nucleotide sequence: TGTGCCAGCAGCGCTCAGGTGTCCGGGGAGCTGTTTTTT. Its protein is CASSAQVSGELFF.

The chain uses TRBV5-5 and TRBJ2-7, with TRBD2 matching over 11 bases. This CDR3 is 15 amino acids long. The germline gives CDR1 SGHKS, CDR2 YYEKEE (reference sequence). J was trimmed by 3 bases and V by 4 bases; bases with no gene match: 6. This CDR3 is CASSDTSGSRYEQYF. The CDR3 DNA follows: TGTGCCAGCAGCGACACTAGCGGGAGTCGCTACGAGCAGTACTTC.

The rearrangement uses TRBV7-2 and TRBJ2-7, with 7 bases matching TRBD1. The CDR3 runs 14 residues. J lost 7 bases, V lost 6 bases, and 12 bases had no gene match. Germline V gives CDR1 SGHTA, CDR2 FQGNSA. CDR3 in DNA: TGTGCCAGCAGAACCCCGACAGGGCCGAGGGAGCAGTACTTC. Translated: CASRTPTGPREQYF.

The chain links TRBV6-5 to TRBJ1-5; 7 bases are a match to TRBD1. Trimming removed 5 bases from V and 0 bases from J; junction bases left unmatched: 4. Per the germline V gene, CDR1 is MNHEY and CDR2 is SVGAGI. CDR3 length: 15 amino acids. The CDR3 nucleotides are TGTGCCAGCAGTCCAGGGACAGTTAGCAATCAGCCCCAGCATTTT. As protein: CASSPGTVSNQPQHF.

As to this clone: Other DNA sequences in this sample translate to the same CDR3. This CDR3 is CASSLLPGMETQYF. DNA of the CDR3: TGTGCCAGCAGCCTCTTACCCGGGATGGAGACCCAGTACTTC. The chain employs TRBV27 and TRBJ2-5; D may be TRBD2 (5 bases). CDR3 length: 14 residues. With 6 bases removed from V and 5 bases from J, the gap between germline ends came to 16 bases. In germline, CDR1 is MNHEY, CDR2 SMNVEV (reference sequence).

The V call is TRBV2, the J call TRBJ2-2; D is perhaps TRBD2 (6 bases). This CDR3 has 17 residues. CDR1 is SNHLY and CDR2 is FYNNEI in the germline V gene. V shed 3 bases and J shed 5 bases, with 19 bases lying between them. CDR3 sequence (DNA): TGTGCCAGCAGTGAGGCGTCCGGGCTCGCGGGAACCGGGGAGCTGTTTTTT. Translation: CASSEASGLAGTGELFF.

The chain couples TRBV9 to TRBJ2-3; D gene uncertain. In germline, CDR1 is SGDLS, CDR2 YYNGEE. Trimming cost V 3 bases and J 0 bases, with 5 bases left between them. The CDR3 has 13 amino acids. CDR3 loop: CASSADSTDTQYF. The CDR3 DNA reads TGTGCCAGCAGCGCGGACAGCACAGATACGCAGTATTTT.

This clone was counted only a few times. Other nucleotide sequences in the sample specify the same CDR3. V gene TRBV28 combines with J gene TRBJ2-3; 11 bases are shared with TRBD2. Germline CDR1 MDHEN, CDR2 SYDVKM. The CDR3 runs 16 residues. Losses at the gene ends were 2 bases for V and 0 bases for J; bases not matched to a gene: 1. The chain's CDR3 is CASSLGTSGSTDTQYF. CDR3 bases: TGTGCCAGCAGTTTAGGGACTAGCGGAAGCACAGATACGCAGTATTTT.

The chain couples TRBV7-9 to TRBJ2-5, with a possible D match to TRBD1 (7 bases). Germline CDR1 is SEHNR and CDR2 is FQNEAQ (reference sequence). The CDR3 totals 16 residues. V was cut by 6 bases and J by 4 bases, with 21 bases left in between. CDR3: CASRGWEEGARETQYF. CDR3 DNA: TGTGCCAGCAGAGGGTGGGAGGAGGGGGCGAGAGAGACCCAGTACTTC.

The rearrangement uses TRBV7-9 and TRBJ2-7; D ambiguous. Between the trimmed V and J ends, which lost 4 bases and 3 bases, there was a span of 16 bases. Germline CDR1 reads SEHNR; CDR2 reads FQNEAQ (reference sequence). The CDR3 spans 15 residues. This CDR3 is CASSSYDTEDYEQYF. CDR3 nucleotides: TGTGCCAGCAGCTCATATGACACGGAAGACTACGAGCAGTACTTC.

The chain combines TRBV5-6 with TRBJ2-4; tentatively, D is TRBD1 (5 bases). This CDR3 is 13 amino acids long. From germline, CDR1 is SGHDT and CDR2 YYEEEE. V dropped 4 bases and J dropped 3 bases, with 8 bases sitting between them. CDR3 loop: CASSDSDKNIQYF. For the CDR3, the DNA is TGTGCCAGCAGCGACAGCGACAAAAACATTCAGTACTTC.

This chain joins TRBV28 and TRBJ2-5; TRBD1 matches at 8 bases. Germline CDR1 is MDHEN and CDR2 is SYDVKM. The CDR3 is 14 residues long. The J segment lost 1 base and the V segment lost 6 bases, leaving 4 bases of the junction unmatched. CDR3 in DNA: TGTGCCAGCAGGGACAGGGTATTCCAAGAGACCCAGTACTTC. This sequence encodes CASRDRVFQETQYF.

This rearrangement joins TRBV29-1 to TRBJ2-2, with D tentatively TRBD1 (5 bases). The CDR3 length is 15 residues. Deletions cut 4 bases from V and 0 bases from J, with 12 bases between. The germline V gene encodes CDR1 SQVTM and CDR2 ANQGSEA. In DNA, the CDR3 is TGCAGCGTTGCCGGACAACCCGCGAACACCGGGGAGCTGTTTTTT. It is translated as CSVAGQPANTGELFF.

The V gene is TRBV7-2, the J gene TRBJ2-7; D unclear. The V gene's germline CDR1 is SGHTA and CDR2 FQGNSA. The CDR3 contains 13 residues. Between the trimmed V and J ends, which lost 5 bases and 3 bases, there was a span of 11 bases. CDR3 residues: CASSRPESYEQYF. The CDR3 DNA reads TGTGCCAGCAGCCGCCCCGAGAGCTACGAGCAGTACTTC.

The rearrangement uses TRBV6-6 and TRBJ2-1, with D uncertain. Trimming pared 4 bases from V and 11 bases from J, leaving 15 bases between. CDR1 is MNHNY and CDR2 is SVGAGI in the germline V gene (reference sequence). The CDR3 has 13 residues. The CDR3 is CASSFPYGRKQFF. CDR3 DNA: TGTGCCAGCAGTTTCCCCTATGGGCGAAAGCAGTTCTTC.

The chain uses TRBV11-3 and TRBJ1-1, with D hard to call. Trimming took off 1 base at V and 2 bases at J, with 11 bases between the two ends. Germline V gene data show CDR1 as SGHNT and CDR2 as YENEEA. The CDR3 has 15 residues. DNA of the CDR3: TGTGCCAGCAGCTTAGGTAGGATGGGAAACACTGAAGCTTTCTTT. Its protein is CASSLGRMGNTEAFF.

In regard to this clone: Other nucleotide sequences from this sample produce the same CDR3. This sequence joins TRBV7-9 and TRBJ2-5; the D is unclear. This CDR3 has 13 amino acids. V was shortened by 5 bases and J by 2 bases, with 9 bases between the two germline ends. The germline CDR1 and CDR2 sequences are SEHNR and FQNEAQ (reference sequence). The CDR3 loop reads CASSRTVQETQYF. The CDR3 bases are TGTGCCAGCAGCCGGACGGTACAAGAGACCCAGTACTTC.

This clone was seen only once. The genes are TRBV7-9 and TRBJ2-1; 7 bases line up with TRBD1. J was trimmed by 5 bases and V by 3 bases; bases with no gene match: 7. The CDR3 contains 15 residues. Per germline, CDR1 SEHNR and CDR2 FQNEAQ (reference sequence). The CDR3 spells CASSFQTGKNNEQFF. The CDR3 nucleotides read TGTGCCAGCAGCTTTCAGACAGGGAAAAACAATGAGCAGTTCTTC.

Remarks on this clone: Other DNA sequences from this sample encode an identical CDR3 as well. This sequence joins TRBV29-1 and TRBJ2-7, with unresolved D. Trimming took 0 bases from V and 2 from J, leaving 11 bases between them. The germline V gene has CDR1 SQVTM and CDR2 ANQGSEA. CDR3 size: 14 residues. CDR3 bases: TGCAGCGTTGAAGATCGGGCTGAGACCTACGAGCAGTACTTC. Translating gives CSVEDRAETYEQYF.

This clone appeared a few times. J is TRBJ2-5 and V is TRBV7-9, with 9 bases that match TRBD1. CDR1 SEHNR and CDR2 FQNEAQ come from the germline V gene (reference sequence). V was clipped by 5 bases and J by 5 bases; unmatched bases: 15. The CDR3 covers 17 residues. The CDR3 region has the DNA TGTGCCAGCAGCGCCCTCCCGGGACAGGGCCGGGGGGAGACCCAGTACTTC. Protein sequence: CASSALPGQGRGETQYF.

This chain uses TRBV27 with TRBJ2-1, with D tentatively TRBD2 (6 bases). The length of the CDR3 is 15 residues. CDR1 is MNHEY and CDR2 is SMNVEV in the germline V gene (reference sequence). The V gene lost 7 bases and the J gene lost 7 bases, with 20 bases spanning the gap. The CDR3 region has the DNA TGTGCCAGCAAGCGGGCTGGAGACAACCGTAATGAGCAGTTCTTC. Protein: CASKRAGDNRNEQFF.

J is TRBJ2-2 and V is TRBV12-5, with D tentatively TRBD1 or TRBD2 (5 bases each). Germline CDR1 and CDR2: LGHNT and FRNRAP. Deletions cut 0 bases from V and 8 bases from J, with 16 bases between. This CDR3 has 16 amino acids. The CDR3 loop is CASGLVKGGGAGELFF. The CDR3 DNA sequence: TGTGCTAGTGGTTTGGTAAAGGGTGGGGGAGCTGGGGAGCTGTTTTTT.

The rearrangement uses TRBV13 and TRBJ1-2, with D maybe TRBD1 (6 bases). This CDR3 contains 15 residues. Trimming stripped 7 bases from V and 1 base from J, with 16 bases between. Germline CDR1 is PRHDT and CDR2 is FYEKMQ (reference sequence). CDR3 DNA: TGTGCCAGCACCCTGAGAGGGGGAGTTAACTATGGCTACACCTTC. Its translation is CASTLRGGVNYGYTF.

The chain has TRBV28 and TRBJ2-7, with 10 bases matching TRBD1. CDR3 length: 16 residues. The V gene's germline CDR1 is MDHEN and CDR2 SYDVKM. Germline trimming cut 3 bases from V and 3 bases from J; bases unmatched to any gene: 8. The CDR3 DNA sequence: TGTGCCAGCAGTTTTGGTCTGACAGGGGGCGACTACGAGCAGTACTTC. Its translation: CASSFGLTGGDYEQYF.

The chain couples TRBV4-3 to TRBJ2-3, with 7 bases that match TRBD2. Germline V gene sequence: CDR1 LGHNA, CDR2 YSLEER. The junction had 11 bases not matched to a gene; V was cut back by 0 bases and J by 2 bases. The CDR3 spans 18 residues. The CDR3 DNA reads TGCGCCAGCAGCCAAGAATGGGCCAGCCTAGCGGCCACAGATACGCAGTATTTT. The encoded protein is CASSQEWASLAATDTQYF.

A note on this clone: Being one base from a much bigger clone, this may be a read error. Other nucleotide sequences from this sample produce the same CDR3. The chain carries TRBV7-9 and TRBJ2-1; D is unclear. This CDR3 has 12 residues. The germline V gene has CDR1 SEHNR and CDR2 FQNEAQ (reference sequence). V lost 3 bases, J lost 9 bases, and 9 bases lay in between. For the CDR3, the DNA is TGTGCCAGCAGCTTCCCGGTGGGTGAGCAGTTCTTC. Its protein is CASSFPVGEQFF.